This T cell receptor beta chain came from a study of blood T cell repertoires in COVID-19. About the study: Samples taken during acute and convalescent COVID-19 were collected in the United States, Italy and Spain. The analysed material was cDNA or gDNA that came from T cells, B-cell-depleted T cells, or PBMCs.

Authors' methods: The assay estimated nucleated cells by amplifying reference gene primers. Here immunoSEQ multiplex PCR was the method, and the copy in TCRdb shows in-frame clones only, minus some. V, J and clone size are those of that table, while D and trimming were read from the DNA. The sample contains roughly 140,000 clones, nearly 90% of which appear only once. The CDR3 spans 15 residues. Germline CDR1 and CDR2: MDHEN and SYDVKM. The V gene lost 5 bases and the J gene lost 2 bases, with 16 bases spanning the gap. This clone appeared a single time. Sequenced: peripheral blood. V usage is TRBV28 and J usage is TRBJ2-7; weak D call: TRBD1 (5 bases). The sequence was collected from a man in his 70s with acute or convalescent COVID-19. CDR3 bases: TGTGCCAGCAGTCTCGGACGGACACGACCCTACGAGCAGTACTTC. Residues: CASSLGRTRPYEQYF.